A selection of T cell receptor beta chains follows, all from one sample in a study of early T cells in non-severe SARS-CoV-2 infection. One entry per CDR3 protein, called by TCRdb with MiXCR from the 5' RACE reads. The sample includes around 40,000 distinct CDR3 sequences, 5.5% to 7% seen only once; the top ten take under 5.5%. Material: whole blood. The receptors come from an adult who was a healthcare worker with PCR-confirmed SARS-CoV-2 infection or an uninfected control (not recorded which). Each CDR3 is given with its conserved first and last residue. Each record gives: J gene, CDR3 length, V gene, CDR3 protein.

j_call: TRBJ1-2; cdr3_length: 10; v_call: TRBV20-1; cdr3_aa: CSAGDVGYTF
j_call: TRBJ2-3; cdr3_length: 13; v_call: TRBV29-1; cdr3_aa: CSVEQDITDTQYF
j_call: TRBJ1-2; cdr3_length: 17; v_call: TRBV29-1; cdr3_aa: CSVEDSPRTVDFYGYTF
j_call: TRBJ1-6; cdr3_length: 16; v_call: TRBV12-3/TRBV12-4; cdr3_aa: CASSLGQDTYNSPLHF
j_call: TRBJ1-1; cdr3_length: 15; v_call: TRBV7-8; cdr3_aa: CASSLFGGATPEAFF
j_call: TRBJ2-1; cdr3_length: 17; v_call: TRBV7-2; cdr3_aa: CASSRWTSGGSYNEQFF
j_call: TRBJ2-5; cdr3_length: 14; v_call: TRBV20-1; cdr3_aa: CSARDGGPQETQYF
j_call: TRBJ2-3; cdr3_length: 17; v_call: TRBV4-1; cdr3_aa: CASSRLGLVLLGDTQYF
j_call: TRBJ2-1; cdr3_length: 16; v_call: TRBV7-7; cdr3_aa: CASSPSLGGPYNEQFF
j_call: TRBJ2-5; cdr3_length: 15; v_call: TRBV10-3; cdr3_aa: CAISSDTYAGETQYF
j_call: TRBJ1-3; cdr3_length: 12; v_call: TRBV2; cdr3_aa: CASKVSGNTIYF
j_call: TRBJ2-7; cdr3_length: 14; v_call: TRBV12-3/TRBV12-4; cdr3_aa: CASSLGKLRYEQYF
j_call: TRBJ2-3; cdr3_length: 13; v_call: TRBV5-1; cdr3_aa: CASSWTGTDTQYF
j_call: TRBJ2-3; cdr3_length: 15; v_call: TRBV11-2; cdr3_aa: CASSRLWGAEDTQYF
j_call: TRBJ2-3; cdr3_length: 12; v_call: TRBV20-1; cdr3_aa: CSARGGGDTQYF
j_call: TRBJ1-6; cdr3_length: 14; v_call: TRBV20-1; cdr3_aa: CSAAVRDRGNSLHF
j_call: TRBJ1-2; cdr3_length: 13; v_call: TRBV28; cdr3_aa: CASSSATGYGYTF
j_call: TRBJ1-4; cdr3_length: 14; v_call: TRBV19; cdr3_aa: CASRAWGVDEKLFF
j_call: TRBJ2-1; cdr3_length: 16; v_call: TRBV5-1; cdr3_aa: CASSWPGREGGNEQFF
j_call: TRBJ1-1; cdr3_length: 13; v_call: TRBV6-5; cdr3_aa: CASVGQTHTEAFF
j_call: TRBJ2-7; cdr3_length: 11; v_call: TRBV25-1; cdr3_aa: CASSAVYEQYF
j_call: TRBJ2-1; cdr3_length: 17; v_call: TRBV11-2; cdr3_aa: CASSSGTSGKNFNEQFF
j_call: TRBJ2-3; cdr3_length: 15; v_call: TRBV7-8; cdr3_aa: CASSLSGLAVDTQYF
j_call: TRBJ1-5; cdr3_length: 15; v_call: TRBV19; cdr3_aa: CASSMSFGYNQPQHF
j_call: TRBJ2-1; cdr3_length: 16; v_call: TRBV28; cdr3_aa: CASSPRLAGVRNEQFF
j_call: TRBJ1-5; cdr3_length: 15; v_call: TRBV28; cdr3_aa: CASSWTGNSNQPQHF
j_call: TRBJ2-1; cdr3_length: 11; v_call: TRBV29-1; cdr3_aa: CSMGKGNEQFF
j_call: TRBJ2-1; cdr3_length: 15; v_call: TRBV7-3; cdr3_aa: CASSATGGMHNEQFF
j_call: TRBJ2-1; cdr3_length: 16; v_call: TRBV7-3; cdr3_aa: CASSPREREAFNEQFF
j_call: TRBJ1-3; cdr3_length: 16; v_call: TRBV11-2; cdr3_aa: CASSPPRRSSENTIYF
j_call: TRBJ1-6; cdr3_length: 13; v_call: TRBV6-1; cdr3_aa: CASGQAQNSPLHF
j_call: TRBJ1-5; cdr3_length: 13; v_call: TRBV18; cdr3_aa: CASSPPGTQPQHF
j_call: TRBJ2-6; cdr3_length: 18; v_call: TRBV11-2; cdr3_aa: CASSLAPGQDSGANVLTF
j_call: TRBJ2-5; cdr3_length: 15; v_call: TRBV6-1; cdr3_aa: CASSGLADYQETQYF
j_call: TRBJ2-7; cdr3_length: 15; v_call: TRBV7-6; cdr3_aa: CASSQGRALTYEQYF
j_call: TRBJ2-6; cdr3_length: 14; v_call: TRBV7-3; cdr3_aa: CASSPRAGANVLTF
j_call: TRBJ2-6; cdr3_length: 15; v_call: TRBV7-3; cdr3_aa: CASSSTGSGANVLTF
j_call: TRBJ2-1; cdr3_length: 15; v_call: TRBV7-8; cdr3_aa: CASSPGSAARNEQFF
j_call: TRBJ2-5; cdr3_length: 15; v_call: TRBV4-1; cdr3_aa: CASSPVGTSRETQYF
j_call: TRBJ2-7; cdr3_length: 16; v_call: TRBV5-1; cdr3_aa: CASSLFADASSYEQYF
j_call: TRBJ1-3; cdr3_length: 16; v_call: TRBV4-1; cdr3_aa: CASSQDLRTLGNTIYF
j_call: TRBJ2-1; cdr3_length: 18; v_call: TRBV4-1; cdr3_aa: CASSQVPRLAETYNEQFF
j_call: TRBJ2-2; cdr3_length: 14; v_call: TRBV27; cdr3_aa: CASSLSWNTGELFF
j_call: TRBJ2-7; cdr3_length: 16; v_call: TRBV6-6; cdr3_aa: CASSPLGRGGSYEQYF
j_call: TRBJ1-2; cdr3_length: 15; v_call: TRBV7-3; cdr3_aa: CASSPHPTGVVGYTF
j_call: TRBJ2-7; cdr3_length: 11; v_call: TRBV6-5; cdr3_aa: CATKGGFEQYF
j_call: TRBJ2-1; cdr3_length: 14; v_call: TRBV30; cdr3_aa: CAWSVQRDLIKQFF
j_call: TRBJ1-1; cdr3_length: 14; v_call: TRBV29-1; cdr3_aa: CSVGLGLVNTEAFF
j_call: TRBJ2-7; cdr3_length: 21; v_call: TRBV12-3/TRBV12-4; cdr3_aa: CASSLLLRGLAGEGRTYEQYF
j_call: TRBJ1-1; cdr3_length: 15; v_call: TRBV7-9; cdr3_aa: CASSPQTGRGTEAFF
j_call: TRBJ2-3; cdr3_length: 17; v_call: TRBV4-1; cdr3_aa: CASSLSGGRAWTDTQYF
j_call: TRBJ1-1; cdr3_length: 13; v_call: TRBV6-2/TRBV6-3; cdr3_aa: CASSYRDNTEAFF
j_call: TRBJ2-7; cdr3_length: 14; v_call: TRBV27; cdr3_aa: CASSLSTGGVEQYF
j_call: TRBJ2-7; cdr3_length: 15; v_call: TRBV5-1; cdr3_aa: CASSSLAGGPPEQYF
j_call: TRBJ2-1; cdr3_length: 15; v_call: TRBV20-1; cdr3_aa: CSARDGGTSRNEQFF
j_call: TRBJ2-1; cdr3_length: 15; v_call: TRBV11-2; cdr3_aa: CASSPTLADGSEQFF
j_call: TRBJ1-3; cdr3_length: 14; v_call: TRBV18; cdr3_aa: CASSMDRTGNTIYF
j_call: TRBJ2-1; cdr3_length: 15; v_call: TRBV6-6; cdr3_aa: CASMYRPYGGDEQFF
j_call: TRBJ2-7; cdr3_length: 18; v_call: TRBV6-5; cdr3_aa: CASSYSSPLREGSHEQYF
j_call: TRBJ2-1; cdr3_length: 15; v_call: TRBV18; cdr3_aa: CASSPGQGGSNEQFF